This paragraph reports one T cell receptor beta chain. CDR1 and CDR2 (germline): GTSNPN, SVGIG (reference sequence). The CDR3 is made up of 15 amino acids. J gave up 6 bases and V 1 base, and 9 bases lay outside the gene matches. This sample was included in a study of neoadjuvant anti-PD-1 for oral cavity cancer. On the study more broadly: Patients without progression received a fourth nivolumab dose around day 43, then surgical resection on days 50-56.

Time point indicated: after neoadjuvant nivolumab, at surgical resection. These oral cavity squamous cell carcinomas were HPV-negative and locally advanced. Libraries were prepared by immunoSEQ multiplex PCR; TCRdb keeps only in-frame clonotypes and omits some of them. The sample gives 14,000 or so clones, more than 70% of which show up once; approximately 2.3% is in the top ten. The chain links TRBV30 to TRBJ2-7; 10 nucleotides agree with TRBD2. The source material was PBMCs, sampled after nivolumab (anti-PD-1) treatment. The TCR comes from a person aged 35-79 years with oral cavity squamous cell carcinoma. Written as DNA, the CDR3 is TGTGCCTGGAGTGCCCCTTCTAGCGGGAGAGGCGAGCAGTACTTC. Translation: CAWSAPSSGRGEQYF.